This T cell receptor beta chain comes out of a study of technical replicates of blood from a few donors. Produced via immunoSEQ multiplex PCR; TCRdb's table is partial and in-frame only. The sample consists of 65,000 to 95,000 clones, around 94% of them appearing once. Notes on this clone: The same CDR3 arises from other DNA sequences in this sample as well.

V gave up 3 bases and J gave up 4 bases; unmatched junction bases: 5. The CDR3 length is 14 residues. Looked up from germline, CDR1 is SGHDN and CDR2 is FVKESK. Sequenced material: T cells isolated from PBMCs. The chain employs TRBV14 and TRBJ2-7, with 8 positions matching TRBD1. The sequence came from a human donor in good health. CDR3 DNA sequence: TGTGCCAGCAGCCATGGGACAGGAAAATACGAGCAGTACTTC. Amino acid sequence: CASSHGTGKYEQYF.